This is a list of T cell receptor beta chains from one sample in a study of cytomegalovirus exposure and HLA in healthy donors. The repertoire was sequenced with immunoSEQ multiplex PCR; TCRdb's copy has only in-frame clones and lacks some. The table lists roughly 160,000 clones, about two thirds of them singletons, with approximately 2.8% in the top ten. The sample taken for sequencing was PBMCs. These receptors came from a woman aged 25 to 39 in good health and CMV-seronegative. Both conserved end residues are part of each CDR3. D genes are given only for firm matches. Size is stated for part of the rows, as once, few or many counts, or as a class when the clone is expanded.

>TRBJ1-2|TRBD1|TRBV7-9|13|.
TGTGCCAGCAGCGCCACAGGGGGCGGTGGCTACACCTTC
CASSATGGGGYTF
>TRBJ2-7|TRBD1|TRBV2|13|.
TGTGCCAGCAGTGTGGACAGGGGTTACGAGCAGTACTTC
CASSVDRGYEQYF
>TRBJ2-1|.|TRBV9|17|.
TGTGCCAGCAGCGTAGAATTTTATGTTGACAGCGAACGTGAGCAGTTCTTC
CASSVEFYVDSEREQFF
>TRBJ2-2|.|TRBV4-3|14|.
TGCGCCAGCAGCCCACCGGGAATGGCCGGGGAGCTGTTTTTT
CASSPPGMAGELFF
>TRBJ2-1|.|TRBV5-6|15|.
TGTGCCAGCAGCCCCGGCGGAACAGGATACAATGAGCAGTTCTTC
CASSPGGTGYNEQFF
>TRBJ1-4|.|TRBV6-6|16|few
TGTGCCAGCAGTTACTCGGCCAGTGCAACTAATGAAAAACTGTTTTTT
CASSYSASATNEKLFF
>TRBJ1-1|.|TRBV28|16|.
TGTGCCAGCAGCTACGATCCGAAAAGCATGAACACTGAAGCTTTCTTT
CASSYDPKSMNTEAFF
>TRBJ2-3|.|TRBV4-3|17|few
TGCGCCAGCAGCCAAGTCTCCAGGGGGACTAGCACAGATACGCAGTATTTT
CASSQVSRGTSTDTQYF
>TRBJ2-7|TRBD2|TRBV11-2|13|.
TGTGCCAGCAGCATAGGACTAGATTACGAGCAGTACTTC
CASSIGLDYEQYF
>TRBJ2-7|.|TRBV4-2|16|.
TGTGCCAGCAGCCAAGATGGCCGGGAGAGCACCTACGAGCAGTACTTC
CASSQDGRESTYEQYF
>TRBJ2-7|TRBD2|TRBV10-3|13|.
TGTGCCTCCAGCACTAGCGGCCCCTACGAGCAGTACTTC
CASSTSGPYEQYF
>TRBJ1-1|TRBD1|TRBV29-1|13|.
TGCAGTCTCAGGGGGCTGGCGGCAGATGAAGCTTTCTTT
CSLRGLAADEAFF
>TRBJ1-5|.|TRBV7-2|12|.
TGTGCCAGCAGCTTAGTGGGGAGGCCCCAGCATTTT
CASSLVGRPQHF
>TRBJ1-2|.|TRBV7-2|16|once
TGTGCCAGCAGCCACGAACCTGGGCCAGGGGTGGCTGGCTACACCTTC
CASSHEPGPGVAGYTF
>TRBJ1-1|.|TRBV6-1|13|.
TGTGCCAGCAGTGAACCGTTGAACACTGAAGCTTTCTTT
CASSEPLNTEAFF
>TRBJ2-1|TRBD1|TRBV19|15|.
TGTGCCAGTAGTACGGGACAGGGTCCATTGGATGAGCAGTTCTTC
CASSTGQGPLDEQFF
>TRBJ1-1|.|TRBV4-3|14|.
TGCGCCAGCAGCCCCGGACAGTTGAACACTGAAGCTTTCTTT
CASSPGQLNTEAFF
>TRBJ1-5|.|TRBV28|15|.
TGTGCCAGCAGTTTATTGGGAGGCGGCAATCAGCCCCAGCATTTT
CASSLLGGGNQPQHF
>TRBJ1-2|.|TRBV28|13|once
TGTGCCAGCACTCGGGGAGGTTACTATGGCTACACCTTC
CASTRGGYYGYTF
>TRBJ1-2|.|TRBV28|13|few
TGTGCCAGCAGTTCCGACTCTTCCCATGGCTACACCTTC
CASSSDSSHGYTF
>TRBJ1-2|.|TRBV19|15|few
TGTGCCAGTAGTATAGTTGGACAGACGGCCGTTGGCTACACCTTC
CASSIVGQTAVGYTF
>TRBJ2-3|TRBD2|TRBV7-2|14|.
TGTGCCAGCAGCTTGGGACTAGAGCCAGATACGCAGTATTTT
CASSLGLEPDTQYF
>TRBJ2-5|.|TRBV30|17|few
TGTGCCTGGAGTGTCTCTAATGCTCGCGGCTCTCAAGAGACCCAGTACTTC
CAWSVSNARGSQETQYF
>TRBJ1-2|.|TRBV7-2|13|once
TGTGCCAGCAGCTCCGGTCCCAACTATGGCTACACCTTC
CASSSGPNYGYTF
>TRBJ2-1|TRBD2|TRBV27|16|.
TGTGCCAGCAGTTTATCGAGAATAGCGGGTAGGTTTGAGCAGTTCTTC
CASSLSRIAGRFEQFF
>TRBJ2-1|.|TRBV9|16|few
TGTGCCAGCAGCGTGGGAGGTTCACCCAGCGGAAATGAGCAGTTCTTC
CASSVGGSPSGNEQFF
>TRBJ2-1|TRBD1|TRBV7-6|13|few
TGTGCCAGCAGCTCGGACAGGGGAGATGAGCAGTTCTTC
CASSSDRGDEQFF
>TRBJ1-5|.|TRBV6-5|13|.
TGTGCCAGCAGTTCCCAGGGGAATCAGCCCCAGCATTTT
CASSSQGNQPQHF
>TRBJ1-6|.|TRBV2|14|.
TGTGCCAGCAGAAGGTTGCCTAGTAATTCACCCCTCCACTTT
CASRRLPSNSPLHF
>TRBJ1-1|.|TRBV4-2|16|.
TGTGCCAGCAGCCAAGAGGGAGGGGGGATGAACACTGAAGCTTTCTTT
CASSQEGGGMNTEAFF
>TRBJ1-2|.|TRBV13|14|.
TGTGCCAGCAGCCCTTACTTAGCTAACTATGGCTACACCTTC
CASSPYLANYGYTF
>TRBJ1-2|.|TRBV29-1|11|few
TGCAGCGCCGGGGGGGGAAATGGCTACACCTTC
CSAGGGNGYTF
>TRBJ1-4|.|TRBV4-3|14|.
TGCGCCAGCAGCCCCTCGACGGGGTGGGAAAAACTGTTTTTT
CASSPSTGWEKLFF
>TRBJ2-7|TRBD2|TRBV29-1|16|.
TGCAGCGTTGAAGAAGTACTAGCGGGTCAATCCTACGAGCAGTACTTC
CSVEEVLAGQSYEQYF
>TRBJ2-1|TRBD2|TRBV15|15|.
TGTGCCACCAGGGGACTAGCGGGAGGGAACAATGAGCAGTTCTTC
CATRGLAGGNNEQFF
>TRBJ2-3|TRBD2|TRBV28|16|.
TGTGCCAGCAGTCTCCGGACTAGCGGGTGGGTGGTTACGCAGTATTTT
CASSLRTSGWVVTQYF
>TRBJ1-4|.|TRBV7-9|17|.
TGTTCCAGCAGCTCGCCTCACGTGCGGACAGCAACGGAAAAACTGTTTTTT
CSSSSPHVRTATEKLFF
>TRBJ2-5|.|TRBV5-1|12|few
TGCGCCAGCAGCAGCGGGCAAGAGACCCAGTACTTC
CASSSGQETQYF
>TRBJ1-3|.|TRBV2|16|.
TGTGCCAGCAGTGAATTAGTTTGGTCCAATGGAAACACCATATATTTT
CASSELVWSNGNTIYF
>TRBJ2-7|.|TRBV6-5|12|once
TGTGCCAGCAGTTCGACAGAATACGAGCAGTACTTC
CASSSTEYEQYF
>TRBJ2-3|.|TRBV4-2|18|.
TGTGCCAGCAGCCAAGCAAGCGGGGGGACAGGGGAGGCAGATACGCAGTATTTT
CASSQASGGTGEADTQYF
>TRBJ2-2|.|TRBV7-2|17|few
TGTGCCAGCAGCTTCTCCGGGGGGCCATTCAACACCGGGGAGCTGTTTTTT
CASSFSGGPFNTGELFF
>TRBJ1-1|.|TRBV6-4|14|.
TGTGCCAGCAGGGACTTCTCTCGGGGCACTGAAGCTTTCTTT
CASRDFSRGTEAFF